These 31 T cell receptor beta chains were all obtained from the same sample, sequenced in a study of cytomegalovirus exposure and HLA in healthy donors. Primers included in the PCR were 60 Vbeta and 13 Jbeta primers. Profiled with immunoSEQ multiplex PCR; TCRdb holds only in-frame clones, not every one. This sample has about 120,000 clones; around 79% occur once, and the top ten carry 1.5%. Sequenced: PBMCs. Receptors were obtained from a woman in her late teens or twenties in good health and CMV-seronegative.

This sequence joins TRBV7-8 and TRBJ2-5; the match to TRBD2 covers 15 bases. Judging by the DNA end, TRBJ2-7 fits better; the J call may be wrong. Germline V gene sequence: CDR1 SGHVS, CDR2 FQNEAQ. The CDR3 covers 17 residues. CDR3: CASSGPGLAGGTYEQYF. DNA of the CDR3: TGTGCCAGCAGCGGGCCGGGACTAGCGGGGGGAACCTACGAGCAGTACTTC.

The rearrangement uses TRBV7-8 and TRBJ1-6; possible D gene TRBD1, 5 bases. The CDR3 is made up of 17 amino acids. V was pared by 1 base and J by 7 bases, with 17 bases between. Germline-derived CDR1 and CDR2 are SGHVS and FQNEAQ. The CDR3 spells CASSLVGGSGQNSPLHF. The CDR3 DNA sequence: TGTGCCAGCAGCTTAGTCGGGGGGAGTGGGCAGAATTCACCCCTCCACTTT.

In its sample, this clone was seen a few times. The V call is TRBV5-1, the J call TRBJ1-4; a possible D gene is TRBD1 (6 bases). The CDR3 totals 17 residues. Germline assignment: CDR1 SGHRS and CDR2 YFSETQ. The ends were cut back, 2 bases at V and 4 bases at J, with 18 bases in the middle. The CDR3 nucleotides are TGCGCCAGCAGCTTAGGGGGGGGTCGAGGCCGTAATGAAAAACTGTTTTTT. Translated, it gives CASSLGGGRGRNEKLFF.

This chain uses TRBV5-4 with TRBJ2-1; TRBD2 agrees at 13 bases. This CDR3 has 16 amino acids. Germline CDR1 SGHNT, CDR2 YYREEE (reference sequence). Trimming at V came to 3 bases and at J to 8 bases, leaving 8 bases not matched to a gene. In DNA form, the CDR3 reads TGTGCCAGCAGCTCCGGGACTAGCGGGGCCCTGGATGAGCAGTTCTTC. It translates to CASSSGTSGALDEQFF.

The CDR3 DNA is TGTGCCAGCAGTCCCCCCTATGGACAGGGCGCTAGCACAGATACGCAGTATTTT. It specifies CASSPPYGQGASTDTQYF. This rearrangement joins TRBV25-1 to TRBJ2-3; 8 nucleotides match TRBD1. The CDR3 is 18 residues long. Trimming cost V 5 bases and J 0 bases; bases outside gene matches: 13. Germline V gene sequence: CDR1 MGHDK, CDR2 SYGVNS. The full variable domain, rest sourced from reference TRBV25-1 and TRBJ2-3, is EADIYQTPRYLVIGTGKKITLECSQTMGHDKMYWYQQDPGMELHLIHYSYGVNSTEKGDLSSESTVSRIRTEHFPLTLESARPSHTSQYLCASSPPYGQGASTDTQYFGPGTRLTVL.

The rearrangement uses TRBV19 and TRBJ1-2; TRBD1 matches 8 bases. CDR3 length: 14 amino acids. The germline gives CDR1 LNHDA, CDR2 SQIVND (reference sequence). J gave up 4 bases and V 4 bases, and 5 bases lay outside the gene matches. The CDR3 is CASSNRDRTYGYTF. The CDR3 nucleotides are TGTGCCAGTAGTAACCGGGACAGGACCTATGGCTACACCTTC.

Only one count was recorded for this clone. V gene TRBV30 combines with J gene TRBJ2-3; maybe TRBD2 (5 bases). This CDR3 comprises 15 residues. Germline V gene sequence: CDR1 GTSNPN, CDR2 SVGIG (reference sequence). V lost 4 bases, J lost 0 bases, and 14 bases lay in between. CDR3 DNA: TGTGCCTGGACTCGATTAGCGATTAGCACAGATACGCAGTATTTT. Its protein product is CAWTRLAISTDTQYF.

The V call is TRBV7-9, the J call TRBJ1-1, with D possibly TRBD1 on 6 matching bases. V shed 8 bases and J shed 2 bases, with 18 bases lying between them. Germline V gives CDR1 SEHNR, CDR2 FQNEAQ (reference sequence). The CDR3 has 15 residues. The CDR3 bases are TGTGCCAGCTCTCAGACAGGCAACTCTAACACTGAAGCTTTCTTT. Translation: CASSQTGNSNTEAFF.

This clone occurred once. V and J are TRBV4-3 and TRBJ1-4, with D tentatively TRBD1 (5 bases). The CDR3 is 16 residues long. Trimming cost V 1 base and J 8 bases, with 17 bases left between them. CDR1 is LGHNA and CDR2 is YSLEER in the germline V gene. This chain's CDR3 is CASSQAPGTGKEKLFF. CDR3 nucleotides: TGCGCCAGCAGCCAAGCACCCGGGACTGGGAAAGAAAAACTGTTTTTT.

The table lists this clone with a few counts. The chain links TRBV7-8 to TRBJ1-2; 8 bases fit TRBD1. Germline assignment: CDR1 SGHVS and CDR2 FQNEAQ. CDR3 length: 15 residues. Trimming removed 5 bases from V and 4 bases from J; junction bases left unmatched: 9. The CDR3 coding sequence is TGTGCCAGCAGCGCTGGACAGGGCAGCGCCTATGGCTACACCTTC. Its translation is CASSAGQGSAYGYTF.

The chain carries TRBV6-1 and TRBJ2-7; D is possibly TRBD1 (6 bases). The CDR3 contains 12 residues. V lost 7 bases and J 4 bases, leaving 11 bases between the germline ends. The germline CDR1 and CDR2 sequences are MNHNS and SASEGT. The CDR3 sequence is CASKKGEYEQYF. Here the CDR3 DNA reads TGTGCCAGCAAGAAGGGGGAGTACGAGCAGTACTTC.

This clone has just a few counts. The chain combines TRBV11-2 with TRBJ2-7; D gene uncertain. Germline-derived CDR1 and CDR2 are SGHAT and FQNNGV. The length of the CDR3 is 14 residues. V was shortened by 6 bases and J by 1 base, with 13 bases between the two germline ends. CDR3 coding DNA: TGTGCCAGCAGGTCGGTCGAGCTATCCTACGAGCAGTACTTC. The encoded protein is CASRSVELSYEQYF.

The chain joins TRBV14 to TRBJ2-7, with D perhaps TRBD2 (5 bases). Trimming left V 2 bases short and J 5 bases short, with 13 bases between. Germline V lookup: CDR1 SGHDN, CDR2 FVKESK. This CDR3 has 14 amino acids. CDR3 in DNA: TGTGCCAGCAGCCAATTTAGCCGGGGAGACGAGCAGTACTTC. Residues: CASSQFSRGDEQYF.

DNA for the CDR3: TGTGCCAGCAGCTCCCACGACAGGGGGGCCTACGAGCAGTACTTC. Protein sequence: CASSSHDRGAYEQYF. This chain joins TRBV11-2 and TRBJ2-7; 9 bases are a match to TRBD1. The CDR3 extends over 15 amino acids. V lost 4 bases to trimming and J lost 2 bases; unmatched junction nucleotides: 6. The germline V gene has CDR1 SGHAT and CDR2 FQNNGV.

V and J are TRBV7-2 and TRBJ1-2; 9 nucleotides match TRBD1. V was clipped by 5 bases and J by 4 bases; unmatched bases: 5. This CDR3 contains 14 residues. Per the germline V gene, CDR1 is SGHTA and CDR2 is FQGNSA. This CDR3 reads CASSLWGQGYGYTF. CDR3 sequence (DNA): TGTGCCAGCAGCCTCTGGGGACAGGGCTATGGCTACACCTTC.

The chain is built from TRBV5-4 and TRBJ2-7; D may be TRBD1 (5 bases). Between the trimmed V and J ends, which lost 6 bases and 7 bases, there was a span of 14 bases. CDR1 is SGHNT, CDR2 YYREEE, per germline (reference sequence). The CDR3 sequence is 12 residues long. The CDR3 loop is CASTDRLGEQYF. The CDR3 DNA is TGTGCCAGCACCGACAGACTCGGGGAGCAGTACTTC.

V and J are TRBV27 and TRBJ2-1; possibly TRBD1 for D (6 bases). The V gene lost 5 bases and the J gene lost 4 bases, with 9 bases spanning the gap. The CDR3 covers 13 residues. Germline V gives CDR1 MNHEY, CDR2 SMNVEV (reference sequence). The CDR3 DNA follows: TGTGCCAGCAGTCTCGGACAGTACAATGAGCAGTTCTTC. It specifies CASSLGQYNEQFF.

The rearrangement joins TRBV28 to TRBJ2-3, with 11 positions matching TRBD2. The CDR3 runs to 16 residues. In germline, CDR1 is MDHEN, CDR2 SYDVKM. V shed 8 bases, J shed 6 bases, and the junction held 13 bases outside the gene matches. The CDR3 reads CASPPSPLAGADTQYF. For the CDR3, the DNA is TGTGCCAGCCCCCCTAGCCCACTAGCGGGAGCCGATACGCAGTATTTT. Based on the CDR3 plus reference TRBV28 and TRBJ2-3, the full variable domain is DVKVTQSSRYLVKRTGEKVFLECVQDMDHENMFWYRQDPGLGLRLIYFSYDVKMKEKGDIPEGYSVSREKKERFSLILESASTNQTSMYLCASPPSPLAGADTQYFGPGTRLTVL.

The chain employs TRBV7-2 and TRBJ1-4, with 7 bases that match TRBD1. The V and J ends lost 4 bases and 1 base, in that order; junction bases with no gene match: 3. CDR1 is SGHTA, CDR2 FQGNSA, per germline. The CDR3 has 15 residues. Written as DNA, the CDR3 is TGTGCCAGCAGCTCCCGGACAGGAACTAATGAAAAACTGTTTTTT. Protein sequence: CASSSRTGTNEKLFF.

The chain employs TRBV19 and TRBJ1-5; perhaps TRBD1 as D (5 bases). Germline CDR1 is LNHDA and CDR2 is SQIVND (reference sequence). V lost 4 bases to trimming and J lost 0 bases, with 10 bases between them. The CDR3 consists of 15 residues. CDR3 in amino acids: CASSNRLYSNQPQHF. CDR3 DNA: TGTGCCAGTAGTAACAGGCTTTATAGCAATCAGCCCCAGCATTTT.

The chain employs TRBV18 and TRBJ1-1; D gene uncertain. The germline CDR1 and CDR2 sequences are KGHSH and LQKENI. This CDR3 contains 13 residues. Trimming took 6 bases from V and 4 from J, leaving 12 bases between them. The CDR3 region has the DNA TGTGCCAGCTCGGGCAGCGGATTCACTGAAGCTTTCTTT. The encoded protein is CASSGSGFTEAFF.

Here the CDR3 reads CATSRDRAGSETQYF. The CDR3 DNA sequence: TGTGCCACCAGCAGAGATCGTGCGGGGTCAGAGACCCAGTACTTC. The rearrangement links TRBV15 to TRBJ2-5, with D possibly matching TRBD2 (6 bases). CDR1 and CDR2 (germline): LNHNV, YYDKDF (reference sequence). V was shortened by 0 bases and J by 4 bases, with 12 bases between the two germline ends. The CDR3 has 15 amino acids.

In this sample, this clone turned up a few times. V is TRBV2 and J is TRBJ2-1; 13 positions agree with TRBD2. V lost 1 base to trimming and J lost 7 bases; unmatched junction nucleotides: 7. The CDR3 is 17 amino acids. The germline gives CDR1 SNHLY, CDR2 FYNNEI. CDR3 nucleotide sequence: TGTGCCAGCAGTGAAGGCTGGACTAGCGGGAGTGTAAATGAGCAGTTCTTC. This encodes CASSEGWTSGSVNEQFF.

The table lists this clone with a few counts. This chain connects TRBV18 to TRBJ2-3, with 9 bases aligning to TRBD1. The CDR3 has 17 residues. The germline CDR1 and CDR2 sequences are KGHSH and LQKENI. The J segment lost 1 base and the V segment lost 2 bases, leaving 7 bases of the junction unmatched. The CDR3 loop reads CASSPTGGYTGTDTQYF. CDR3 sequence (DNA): TGTGCCAGCTCACCAACAGGGGGCTATACGGGCACAGATACGCAGTATTTT.

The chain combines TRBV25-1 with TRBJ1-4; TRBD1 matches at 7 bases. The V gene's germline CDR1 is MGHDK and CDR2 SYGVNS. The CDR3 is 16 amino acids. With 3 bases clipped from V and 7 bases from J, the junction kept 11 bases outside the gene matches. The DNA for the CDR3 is TGTGCCAGCAGTGACGGAAAAAGGACAGGTACTGAAAAACTGTTTTTT. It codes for CASSDGKRTGTEKLFF. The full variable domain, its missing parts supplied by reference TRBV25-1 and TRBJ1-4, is EADIYQTPRYLVIGTGKKITLECSQTMGHDKMYWYQQDPGMELHLIHYSYGVNSTEKGDLSSESTVSRIRTEHFPLTLESARPSHTSQYLCASSDGKRTGTEKLFFGSGTQLSVL.

CDR3 nucleotide sequence: TGCAGCGCTCCAATCAGGGGTCATGAGCAGTTCTTC. Residues: CSAPIRGHEQFF. This chain joins TRBV29-1 and TRBJ2-1, with D perhaps TRBD1 (6 bases). The CDR3 is made up of 12 amino acids. Germline CDR1 SQVTM, CDR2 ANQGSEA. V lost 7 bases, J lost 8 bases, and 15 bases lay in between.

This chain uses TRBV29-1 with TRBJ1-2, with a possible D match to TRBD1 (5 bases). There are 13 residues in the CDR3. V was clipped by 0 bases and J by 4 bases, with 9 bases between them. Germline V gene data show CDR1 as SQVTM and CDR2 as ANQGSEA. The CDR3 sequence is CSVEDRQLYGYTF. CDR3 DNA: TGCAGCGTTGAAGATCGACAGCTCTATGGCTACACCTTC.

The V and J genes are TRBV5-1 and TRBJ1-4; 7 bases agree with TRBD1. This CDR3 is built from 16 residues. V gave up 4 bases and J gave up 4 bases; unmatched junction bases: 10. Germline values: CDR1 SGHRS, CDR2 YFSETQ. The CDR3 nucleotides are TGCGCCAGCAGCGGAAACAACAGGGGAAGTAATGAAAAACTGTTTTTT. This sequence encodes CASSGNNRGSNEKLFF.

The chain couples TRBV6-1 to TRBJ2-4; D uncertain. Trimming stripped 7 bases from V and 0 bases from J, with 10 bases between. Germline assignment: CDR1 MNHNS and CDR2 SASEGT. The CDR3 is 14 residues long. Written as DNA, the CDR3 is TGTGCCAGCACGCAGGAACTAGCCAAAAACATTCAGTACTTC. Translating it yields CASTQELAKNIQYF.

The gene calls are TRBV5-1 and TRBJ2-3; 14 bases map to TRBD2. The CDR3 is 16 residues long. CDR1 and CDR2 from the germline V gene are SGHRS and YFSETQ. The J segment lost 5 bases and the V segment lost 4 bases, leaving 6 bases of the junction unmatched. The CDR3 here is CASSIGTSGGVDTQYF. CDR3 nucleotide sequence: TGCGCCAGCAGCATCGGGACTAGCGGGGGAGTAGATACGCAGTATTTT.

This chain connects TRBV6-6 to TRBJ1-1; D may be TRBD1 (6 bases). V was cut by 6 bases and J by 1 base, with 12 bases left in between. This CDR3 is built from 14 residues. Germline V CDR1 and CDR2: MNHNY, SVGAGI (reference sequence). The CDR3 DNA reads TGTGCCAGCAGGCTACAGGGCCCGAACACTGAAGCTTTCTTT. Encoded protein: CASRLQGPNTEAFF.